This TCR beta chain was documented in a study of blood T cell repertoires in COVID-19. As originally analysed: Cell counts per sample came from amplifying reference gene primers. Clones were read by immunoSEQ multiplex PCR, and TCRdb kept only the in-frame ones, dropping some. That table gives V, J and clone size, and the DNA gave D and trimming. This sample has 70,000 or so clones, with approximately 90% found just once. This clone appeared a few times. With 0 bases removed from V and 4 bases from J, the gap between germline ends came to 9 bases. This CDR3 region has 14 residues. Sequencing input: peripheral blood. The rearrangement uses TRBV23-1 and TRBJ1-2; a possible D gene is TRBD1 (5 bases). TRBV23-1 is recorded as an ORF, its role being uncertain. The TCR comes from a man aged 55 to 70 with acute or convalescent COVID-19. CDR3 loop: CASSQSGGTYGYTF. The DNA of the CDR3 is TGCGCCAGCAGTCAATCGGGGGGGACCTATGGCTACACCTTC.